This T cell receptor beta chain emerged from a study of cytomegalovirus exposure and HLA in healthy donors. The CDR3 is 15 amino acids. CDR1 is SGHTA, CDR2 FQGNSA, per germline. V shed 4 bases, J shed 7 bases, and the junction held 3 bases outside the gene matches. Generated by immunoSEQ multiplex PCR, the TCRdb table keeps only in-frame clones and is missing some. The table records roughly 250,000 clones, about 86% of them present only once. Sequencing used PBMCs. This sequence joins TRBV7-2 and TRBJ2-1, with TRBD2 identical over 14 bases. This receptor was taken from a man aged 18-30 years in good health and CMV-seronegative. The CDR3 sequence: CASSSGTSGGNEQFF. CDR3 bases: TGTGCCAGCAGCTCGGGGACTAGCGGGGGTAATGAGCAGTTCTTC.